Following are 13 T cell receptor beta chains from one sample sequenced in a study of shared clonotypes between healthy human individuals (dated by TCRdb to the early 2020s). The library was generated by the immunoSEQ multiplex PCR assay. As stored in TCRdb, this immuneACCESS dataset retains in-frame rearrangements with V and J assigned. A fraction of the clones does not appear; measured against another copy, unresolved V genes explain less than half of the discrepancy, and the remainder lacks a known reason. In all, the sample holds hundreds of thousands of clones, and around two thirds of those were seen once. Approximately 1.8% of the sample comes from the top ten. The specimen sequenced was memory CD4+ T cells sorted from blood. Sample cell subset or site, as interpreted from the label and publication: CD45RA-negative fraction. Every receptor here comes from a woman younger than 45 in good health.

The chain couples TRBV2 to TRBJ2-7; the D gene could be TRBD1 or TRBD2 (5 bases each). CDR1 is SNHLY and CDR2 is FYNNEI in the germline V gene. The CDR3 totals 13 residues. V was trimmed by 6 bases and J by 7 bases, leaving 16 bases between them. CDR3 DNA sequence: TGTGCCAGCAGGGTTTCATGGGACGGAGAGCAGTACTTC. Translation gives CASRVSWDGEQYF.

This clone appeared a few times. This chain joins TRBV11-2 and TRBJ2-1; 7 bases map to TRBD2. Trimming cost V 4 bases and J 0 bases; bases outside gene matches: 6. This CDR3 comprises 16 residues. Germline CDR1 and CDR2: SGHAT and FQNNGV. CDR3 DNA sequence: TGTGCCAGCAGCTCCTTCGGGGGGAGCTCCTACAATGAGCAGTTCTTC. This translates into CASSSFGGSSYNEQFF.

The chain has TRBV28 and TRBJ2-2; 9 bases align to TRBD2. Germline V gene sequence: CDR1 MDHEN, CDR2 SYDVKM. The CDR3 is 14 amino acids. J gave up 2 bases and V 7 bases, and 2 bases lay outside the gene matches. DNA of the CDR3: TGTGCCAGCAAAGCGGGAGGTAACACCGGGGAGCTGTTTTTT. Protein: CASKAGGNTGELFF. Full variable domain (missing parts from reference TRBV28 and TRBJ2-2): DVKVTQSSRYLVKRTGEKVFLECVQDMDHENMFWYRQDPGLGLRLIYFSYDVKMKEKGDIPEGYSVSREKKERFSLILESASTNQTSMYLCASKAGGNTGELFFGEGSRLTVL.

The CDR3 nucleotides are TGTGCCAGCAGTTACTCGGACGGGGACAATGAGCAGTTCTTC. Amino acids: CASSYSDGDNEQFF. The chain combines TRBV6-5 with TRBJ2-1, with D tentatively TRBD2 (5 bases). The V and J ends lost 0 bases and 5 bases respectively, with 8 bases between them. The germline V gene encodes CDR1 MNHEY and CDR2 SVGAGI. The length of the CDR3 is 14 residues.

The CDR3 spells CASSRRSPGQGIDISYEQYF. The CDR3 nucleotides read TGCGCCAGCAGCCGGAGATCACCGGGACAGGGGATTGACATCTCCTACGAGCAGTACTTC. The chain uses TRBV5-1 and TRBJ2-7, with TRBD1 identical over 10 bases. After removal of 4 bases from V and 0 bases from J, the junction contained 19 bases not matched to a gene. The germline gives CDR1 SGHRS, CDR2 YFSETQ. This CDR3 region has 20 residues.

This clone was recorded once. The chain uses TRBV5-1 and TRBJ2-7; TRBD2 agrees at 8 bases. Trimming took 0 bases from V and 2 from J; bases not matched to a gene: 1. Per the germline V gene, CDR1 is SGHRS and CDR2 is YFSETQ. CDR3 size: 14 residues. This CDR3 reads CASSLEAGAYEQYF. CDR3 coding DNA: TGCGCCAGCAGCTTGGAAGCGGGGGCCTACGAGCAGTACTTC.

V and J are TRBV2 and TRBJ2-7; D is perhaps TRBD1 (7 bases). The CDR3 sequence is 14 residues long. The V gene's germline CDR1 is SNHLY and CDR2 FYNNEI. Trimming cost V 11 bases and J 3 bases, with 20 bases left between them. The DNA for the CDR3 is TGTGCCGGCGCTACGCGACAGGGACTCTACGAGCAGTACTTC. This translates into CAGATRQGLYEQYF.

In this sample, this clone turned up a few times. V usage is TRBV5-1 and J usage is TRBJ1-1; D not resolved. The CDR3 is made up of 17 amino acids. Trimming took off 2 bases at V and 1 base at J, with 18 bases between the two ends. Germline V CDR1 and CDR2: SGHRS, YFSETQ. The CDR3 DNA follows: TGCGCCAGCAGCTTCGGGATTTCCCTCGAGGGGAACACTGAAGCTTTCTTT. This translates into CASSFGISLEGNTEAFF. Full variable domain (remainder filled in from reference TRBV5-1 and TRBJ1-1): KAGVTQTPRYLIKTRGQQVTLSCSPISGHRSVSWYQQTPGQGLQFLFEYFSETQRNKGNFPGRFSGRQFSNSRSEMNVSTLELGDSALYLCASSFGISLEGNTEAFFGQGTRLTVV.

This clone was seen ten or more times. Different DNA sequences within this sample yield the same CDR3. The genes are TRBV28 and TRBJ1-5; D gene unclear. The CDR3 sequence is 11 residues long. In germline, CDR1 is MDHEN, CDR2 SYDVKM. V was clipped by 6 bases and J by 10 bases, with 10 bases between them. In DNA, the CDR3 is TGTGCCAGCAGCCTCTCGGAACCCCAGCATTTT. It yields the protein CASSLSEPQHF.

The J gene is TRBJ2-1, the V gene TRBV19; tentatively, D is TRBD1 (6 bases). The CDR3 consists of 12 residues. Germline CDR1 and CDR2: LNHDA and SQIVND (reference sequence). Trimming took off 6 bases at V and 8 bases at J, with 11 bases between the two ends. The DNA for the CDR3 is TGTGCCAGTAGCGACAGGCTCGATGAGCAGTTCTTC. Its protein is CASSDRLDEQFF.

This clone was seen more than once but under ten times. The genes are TRBV2 and TRBJ2-5; perhaps TRBD2 as D (6 bases). The CDR3 has 15 residues. Germline values: CDR1 SNHLY, CDR2 FYNNEI. Trimming shortened V by 4 bases and J by 5 bases, and 17 bases separated the two germline ends. The CDR3 spells CASSGAGLIGETQYF. The CDR3 DNA is TGTGCCAGCAGTGGCGCGGGGCTAATAGGGGAGACCCAGTACTTC.

J is TRBJ2-3 and V is TRBV9; 11 positions match TRBD2. Looked up from germline, CDR1 is SGDLS and CDR2 is YYNGEE. There are 16 residues in the CDR3. The ends lost 0 bases at V and 5 bases at J; junction bases unmatched: 5. The CDR3 sequence: CASSVGLAGGGDTQYF. The DNA of the CDR3 is TGTGCCAGCAGCGTAGGTCTAGCGGGGGGAGGAGATACGCAGTATTTT.

As concerns this clone: A far more abundant clone sits one base away, making this likely a read error. The chain has TRBV7-3 and TRBJ2-6; a possible D gene is TRBD2 (6 bases). The CDR3 is made up of 17 amino acids. Germline values: CDR1 SGHTA, CDR2 FQGTGA. CDR3 DNA sequence: TGTGCCAGCAGCTTACGATCGGGACTCTCTGGGGCCAACATCCTGACTTTC. Residues: CASSLRSGLSGANILTF.